The clone carrying this TCR beta chain was picked up a small number of times. Its antigen is undetermined. These data come from a study of cytomegalovirus exposure and HLA in healthy donors. Study results and caveats: An analysis that came later showed most CMV-associated TCR beta chains appearing HLA-restricted. Trimming of TCR beta V- and J-genes showed a link, identified in a later analysis, to a missense DCLRE1C variant.

The junction had 5 bases not matched to a gene; V was cut back by 4 bases and J by 2 bases. This CDR3 region has 14 residues. The V gene's germline CDR1 is SGDLS and CDR2 YYNGEE. Primers included in the PCR were 60 Vbeta and 13 Jbeta primers. This table comes from immunoSEQ multiplex PCR, and its TCRdb copy is limited to in-frame clones, with some not included. Among more than 95,000 clones listed, about 15% were seen once. The rearrangement uses TRBV9 and TRBJ1-2; TRBD1 matches 7 bases. The receptor was derived from a female donor in good health and CMV-seropositive. Material for sequencing was PBMCs. The CDR3 region is CASSSTGQNYGYTF. The CDR3 DNA reads TGTGCCAGCAGCTCGACGGGACAGAACTATGGCTACACCTTC.